Shown below are 27 T cell receptor beta chains from a single sample sequenced in a study of T cell responses to AZD1222 COVID-19 vaccine. The table came from immunoSEQ multiplex PCR; TCRdb's copy has only in-frame clones and leaves some out. Of 20,000 to 25,000 clones in the sample, 86% were seen once. Sequenced here: peripheral blood, sampled 28 days after the second AZD1222 dose. The receptors shown here come from an adult who received the AZD1222 COVID-19 vaccine.

The V and J genes are TRBV5-1 and TRBJ2-2; D may match TRBD1 or TRBD2 (6 bases each). CDR1 SGHRS and CDR2 YFSETQ come from the germline V gene. Trimming stripped 6 bases from V and 1 base from J, with 16 bases between. This CDR3 comprises 16 residues. CDR3 in DNA: TGCGCCAGCATGGAAGGGGGGACACAGAACACCGGGGAGCTGTTTTTT. Amino acid sequence: CASMEGGTQNTGELFF.

This clone was seen a few times. The chain couples TRBV28 to TRBJ2-7; D gene ambiguous. Deletions cut 3 bases from V and 2 bases from J, with 8 bases between. CDR3 size: 13 residues. Germline CDR1 is MDHEN and CDR2 is SYDVKM. CDR3 loop: CASSFSGAYEQYF. The CDR3 coding sequence is TGTGCCAGCAGTTTTTCTGGCGCCTACGAGCAGTACTTC. Full variable domain (outside the CDR3, taken from reference TRBV28 and TRBJ2-7): DVKVTQSSRYLVKRTGEKVFLECVQDMDHENMFWYRQDPGLGLRLIYFSYDVKMKEKGDIPEGYSVSREKKERFSLILESASTNQTSMYLCASSFSGAYEQYFGPGTRLTVT.

This sequence joins TRBV19 and TRBJ2-5, with D unresolved. In germline, CDR1 is LNHDA, CDR2 SQIVND (reference sequence). V was shortened by 3 bases and J by 2 bases, with 7 bases between the two germline ends. This CDR3 is built from 13 residues. The CDR3 region has the DNA TGTGCCAGTAGTATCTCCAGACAAGAGACCCAGTACTTC. It translates to CASSISRQETQYF.

The chain carries TRBV18 and TRBJ2-5; D not resolved. This CDR3 is built from 11 residues. The V and J ends lost 3 bases and 6 bases respectively, with 5 bases between them. CDR1 is KGHSH and CDR2 is LQKENI in the germline V gene. CDR3 nucleotides: TGTGCCAGCTCACCCAGCCAGACCCAGTACTTC. It codes for CASSPSQTQYF.

The J gene is TRBJ1-3, the V gene TRBV5-1, with D perhaps matching TRBD1 (6 bases). Trimming removed 6 bases at V and 0 bases at J, with 13 bases between. The CDR3 totals 15 residues. CDR1 is SGHRS, CDR2 YFSETQ, per germline. For the CDR3, the DNA is TGCGCCAGCATGGGAGGGGGAGCCTCTGGAAACACCATATATTTT. Its protein product is CASMGGGASGNTIYF.

The genes are TRBV30 and TRBJ2-2; D is undetermined. The CDR3 has 15 residues. Germline V gives CDR1 GTSNPN, CDR2 SVGIG (reference sequence). V was cut by 0 bases and J by 1 base, with 9 bases left in between. The CDR3 coding sequence is TGTGCCTGGAGTGTAGTACTGGGGAACACCGGGGAGCTGTTTTTT. Amino acid sequence: CAWSVVLGNTGELFF. The full variable domain, in which reference TRBV30 and TRBJ2-2 provide the parts outside the CDR3, is SQTIHQWPATLVQPVGSPLSLECTVEGTSNPNLYWYRQAAGRGLQLLFYSVGIGQISSEVPQNLSASRPQDRQFILSSKKLLLSDSGFYLCAWSVVLGNTGELFFGEGSRLTVL.

The chain recombines TRBV7-9 with TRBJ1-5; D unclear. Trimming removed 5 bases from V and 4 bases from J, with 12 bases in between. In germline, CDR1 is SEHNR, CDR2 FQNEAQ (reference sequence). This CDR3 region has 14 residues. Here the CDR3 DNA reads TGTGCCAGCAGCCTGGTCAGCGCTAATCAGCCCCAGCATTTT. Translation: CASSLVSANQPQHF.

J is TRBJ2-2 and V is TRBV5-1; TRBD2 agrees at 14 bases. The V and J ends lost 3 bases and 2 bases, in that order; junction bases with no gene match: 3. CDR3 length: 17 residues. Germline V gene lookup returns CDR1 SGHRS and CDR2 YFSETQ. CDR3 coding DNA: TGCGCCAGCAGCTCGGGACTAGCGGGAGTAAACACCGGGGAGCTGTTTTTT. This sequence encodes CASSSGLAGVNTGELFF.

DNA of the CDR3: TGTGCCAGCAGCTTTGGACAGCCCTCTGGAAACACCATATATTTT. Residues: CASSFGQPSGNTIYF. The rearrangement joins TRBV5-4 to TRBJ1-3; D is perhaps TRBD1 (6 bases). This CDR3 is 15 amino acids long. CDR1 SGHNT and CDR2 YYREEE come from the germline V gene (reference sequence). The ends were cut back, 2 bases at V and 0 bases at J, with 9 bases in the middle.

The rearrangement uses TRBV6-5 and TRBJ2-3, with TRBD1 matching over 8 bases. Germline V lookup: CDR1 MNHEY, CDR2 SVGAGI. This CDR3 is 15 amino acids long. V was pared by 8 bases and J by 4 bases, with 11 bases of the junction left unmatched. The CDR3 sequence: CASARQGSPPDTQYF. In nucleotides, the CDR3 is TGTGCCAGCGCGAGACAGGGGTCACCCCCAGATACGCAGTATTTT.

J is TRBJ2-3 and V is TRBV2; tentatively, D is TRBD2 (6 bases). V was cut by 6 bases and J by 6 bases, with 19 bases left in between. CDR1 SNHLY and CDR2 FYNNEI come from the germline V gene. The CDR3 runs to 15 residues. The CDR3: CASRRDSRGADTQYF. The CDR3 DNA reads TGTGCCAGCAGGCGGGACTCCCGCGGCGCGGATACGCAGTATTTT.

The CDR3 region has the DNA TGTGCCAGCAGCCCAGGACAGCCGGGGATTTACGAGCAGTACTTC. Protein sequence: CASSPGQPGIYEQYF. The chain carries TRBV7-3 and TRBJ2-7; D is possibly TRBD1 (6 bases). Trimming shortened V by 5 bases and J by 4 bases, and 18 bases separated the two germline ends. The CDR3 covers 15 residues. Germline CDR1 and CDR2: SGHTA and FQGTGA.

This clone has more than one count but fewer than ten. The chain combines TRBV28 with TRBJ2-1, with a tentative D call TRBD2 (7 bases). Trimming shortened V by 4 bases and J by 4 bases, and 32 bases separated the two germline ends. The CDR3 has 21 amino acids. CDR1 MDHEN and CDR2 SYDVKM come from the germline V gene. The CDR3 spells CASSSYRAKSGISGGYNEQFF. As DNA, the CDR3 is TGTGCCAGCAGTTCCTACAGGGCTAAGAGCGGGATCAGCGGTGGGTACAATGAGCAGTTCTTC.

V and J are TRBV6-5 and TRBJ2-7; D tentatively reads TRBD1 or TRBD2 (5 bases each). This CDR3 contains 15 residues. CDR1 is MNHEY, CDR2 SVGAGI, per germline. V dropped 6 bases and J dropped 3 bases, with 18 bases sitting between them. The CDR3 DNA sequence: TGTGCCAGCAGAGCCTTGTCGATTGGGGGCTACGAGCAGTACTTC. Encoded protein: CASRALSIGGYEQYF.

This rearrangement joins TRBV30 to TRBJ1-2; 7 nucleotides align to TRBD1. CDR3 size: 12 residues. Trimming removed 3 bases from V and 6 bases from J; junction bases left unmatched: 4. Germline lookup yields CDR1 GTSNPN and CDR2 SVGIG (reference sequence). The CDR3 loop reads CAWSPGGDGYTF. The CDR3 DNA sequence: TGTGCCTGGAGCCCAGGGGGGGATGGCTACACCTTC.

This clone was recorded a few times. This chain links TRBV3-1 (or the pseudogene TRBV3-2) with TRBJ2-1; D remains unclear. V was cut by 4 bases and J by 7 bases, with 14 bases left in between. The CDR3 sequence is 14 residues long. Germline CDR1 reads LGHDT; CDR2 reads YNNKEL (reference sequence). The CDR3 spells CASSPRRPYNEQFF. In nucleotides, the CDR3 is TGTGCCAGCAGCCCTCGCCGGCCGTATAATGAGCAGTTCTTC.

The chain carries TRBV3-1 (or the pseudogene TRBV3-2) and TRBJ2-4, with D unresolved. Germline CDR1 and CDR2: LGHDT and YNNKEL (reference sequence). The CDR3 has 15 amino acids. Trimming removed 0 bases at V and 0 bases at J, with 6 bases between. CDR3 in amino acids: CASSQDILAKNIQYF. Written as DNA, the CDR3 is TGTGCCAGCAGCCAAGATATCTTAGCCAAAAACATTCAGTACTTC.

The V and J genes are TRBV3-1 (or the pseudogene TRBV3-2) and TRBJ2-3; 7 nucleotides agree with TRBD1. Unmatched junction bases numbered 7, after V lost 5 bases and J lost 2 bases. Per the germline V gene, CDR1 is LGHDT and CDR2 is YNNKEL (reference sequence). CDR3 length: 15 residues. CDR3 residues: CASSVRQGTTDTQYF. Written as DNA, the CDR3 is TGTGCCAGCAGCGTTCGACAGGGTACCACAGATACGCAGTATTTT.

This clone was picked up one time. The genes are TRBV9 and TRBJ1-2; D gene unclear. Germline V gene data show CDR1 as SGDLS and CDR2 as YYNGEE. V dropped 0 bases and J dropped 5 bases, with 5 bases sitting between them. This CDR3 is built from 12 residues. This chain's CDR3 is CASSVGQYGYTF. Written as DNA, the CDR3 is TGTGCCAGCAGCGTAGGCCAATATGGCTACACCTTC.

This chain uses TRBV28 with TRBJ1-5; weak D call: TRBD1 (5 bases). The V end lost 6 bases, the J end lost 1 base, and 10 bases lay between the germline ends. Germline-derived CDR1 and CDR2 are MDHEN and SYDVKM. This CDR3 is built from 14 residues. CDR3 DNA: TGTGCCAGCAGCACGGGGGGAAGCAATCAGCCCCAGCATTTT. It is translated as CASSTGGSNQPQHF.

The CDR3 loop is CASSFTGGGYEQYF. Here the CDR3 DNA reads TGTGCCAGCAGCTTTACGGGAGGGGGCTACGAGCAGTACTTC. The chain joins TRBV7-9 to TRBJ2-7; 8 positions match TRBD2. In germline, CDR1 is SEHNR, CDR2 FQNEAQ (reference sequence). Trimming removed 3 bases from V and 3 bases from J; junction bases left unmatched: 4. The CDR3 extends over 14 amino acids.

This sequence joins TRBV3-1 (or the pseudogene TRBV3-2) and TRBJ1-5, with no clear D. The CDR3 contains 15 residues. Germline V gene sequence: CDR1 LGHDT, CDR2 YNNKEL (reference sequence). The germline V and J ends were trimmed by 0 bases and 5 bases, with 11 bases remaining between them. CDR3 bases: TGTGCCAGCAGCCAAGACACCGGGAGATATCAGCCCCAGCATTTT. Translated, it gives CASSQDTGRYQPQHF.

The chain has TRBV6-6 and TRBJ1-5; TRBD1 is a possible D gene (6 bases). This CDR3 region has 15 residues. The V and J ends lost 7 bases and 4 bases respectively, with 17 bases between them. CDR1 MNHNY and CDR2 SVGAGI come from the germline V gene (reference sequence). CDR3 nucleotide sequence: TGTGCCAGCACCATGGACGGGGGGCCTAATCAGCCCCAGCATTTT. Translation: CASTMDGGPNQPQHF.

This chain links TRBV14 with TRBJ2-7; TRBD1 matches 8 bases. The V gene's germline CDR1 is SGHDN and CDR2 FVKESK. The CDR3 runs 13 residues. V lost 9 bases, J lost 1 base, and 5 bases stayed unmatched. The CDR3 reads CASRRQGSYEQYF. In DNA, the CDR3 is TGTGCCAGTCGACGACAGGGGTCCTACGAGCAGTACTTC.

The CDR3 here is CASSPGQDLYNEQFF. The CDR3 DNA is TGCGCCAGCAGCCCGGGACAGGACCTTTACAATGAGCAGTTCTTC. This sequence joins TRBV5-1 and TRBJ2-1, with TRBD1 identical over 8 bases. The V segment lost 4 bases and the J segment 4 bases; nucleotides outside the gene matches: 7. Germline CDR1 and CDR2: SGHRS and YFSETQ. This CDR3 region has 15 residues.

This clone was counted once. The chain joins TRBV6-5 to TRBJ1-3, with D hard to call. Per the germline V gene, CDR1 is MNHEY and CDR2 is SVGAGI. V gave up 6 bases and J gave up 3 bases, with 15 bases separating them. The CDR3 is made up of 15 amino acids. The CDR3 DNA is TGTGCCAGCAGACCTCCAGGTTTAGGTGGAAACACCATATATTTT. It yields the protein CASRPPGLGGNTIYF.

V is TRBV9 and J is TRBJ2-1; 9 bases fit TRBD2. Germline CDR1 and CDR2: SGDLS and YYNGEE. J gave up 8 bases and V 0 bases, and 6 bases lay outside the gene matches. The CDR3 has 15 amino acids. The CDR3 DNA sequence: TGTGCCAGCAGCGTAGGACTAGCGGTCTCGGATGAGCAGTTCTTC. Protein sequence: CASSVGLAVSDEQFF.